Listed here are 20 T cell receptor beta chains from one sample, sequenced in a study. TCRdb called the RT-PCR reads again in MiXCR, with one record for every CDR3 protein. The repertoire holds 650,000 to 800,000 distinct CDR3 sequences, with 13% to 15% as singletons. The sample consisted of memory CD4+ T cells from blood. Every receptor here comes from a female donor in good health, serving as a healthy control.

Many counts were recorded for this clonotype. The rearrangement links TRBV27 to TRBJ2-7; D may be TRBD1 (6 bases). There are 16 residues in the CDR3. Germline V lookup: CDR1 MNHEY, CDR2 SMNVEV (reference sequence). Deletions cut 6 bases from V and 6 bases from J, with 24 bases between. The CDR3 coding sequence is TGTGCCAGCAGGATCTCACAGGGATCGGAATTGGGCGAGCAGTACTTC. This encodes CASRISQGSELGEQYF.

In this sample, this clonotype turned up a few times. This CDR3 is CASSPVYGGDTEAFF. CDR3 in DNA: TGTGCCAGCTCACCCGTTTACGGGGGCGACACTGAAGCTTTCTTT. J is TRBJ1-1 and V is TRBV18, with D maybe TRBD1 (6 bases). Trimming removed 3 bases from V and 3 bases from J, with 14 bases in between. The germline CDR1 and CDR2 sequences are KGHSH and LQKENI. The CDR3 has 15 amino acids.

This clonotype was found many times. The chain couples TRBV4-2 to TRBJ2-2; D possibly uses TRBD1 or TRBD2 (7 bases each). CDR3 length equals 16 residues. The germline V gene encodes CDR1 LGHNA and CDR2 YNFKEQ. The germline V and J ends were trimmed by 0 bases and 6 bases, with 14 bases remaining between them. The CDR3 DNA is TGTGCCAGCAGCCAAGATGGGTCAGGGGGGGCCGGGGAGCTGTTTTTT. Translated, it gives CASSQDGSGGAGELFF.

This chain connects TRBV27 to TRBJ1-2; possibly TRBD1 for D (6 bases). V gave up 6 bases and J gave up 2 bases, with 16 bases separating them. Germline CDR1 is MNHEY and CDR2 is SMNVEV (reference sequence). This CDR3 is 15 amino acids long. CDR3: CASRGQTGLNYGYTF. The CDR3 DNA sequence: TGTGCCAGCAGGGGACAAACAGGGTTGAACTATGGCTACACCTTC.

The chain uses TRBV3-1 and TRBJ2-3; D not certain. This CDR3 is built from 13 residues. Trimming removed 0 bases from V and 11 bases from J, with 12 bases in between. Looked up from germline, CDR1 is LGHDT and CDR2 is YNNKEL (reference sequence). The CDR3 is CASSQDRNTGQYF. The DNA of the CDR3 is TGTGCCAGCAGCCAAGATCGTAACACCGGGCAGTATTTT.

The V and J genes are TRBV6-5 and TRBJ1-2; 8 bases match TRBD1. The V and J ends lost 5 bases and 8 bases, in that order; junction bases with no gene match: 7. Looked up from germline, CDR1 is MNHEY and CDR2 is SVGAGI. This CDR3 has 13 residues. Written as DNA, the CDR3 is TGTGCCAGCAGTGGACAGGGTGAAGGAGGCTACACCTTC. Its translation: CASSGQGEGGYTF.

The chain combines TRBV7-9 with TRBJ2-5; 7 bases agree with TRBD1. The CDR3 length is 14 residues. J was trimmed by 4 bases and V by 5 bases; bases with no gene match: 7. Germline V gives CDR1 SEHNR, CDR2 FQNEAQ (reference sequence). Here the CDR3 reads CASSPQGRPETQYF. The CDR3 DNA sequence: TGTGCCAGCAGCCCACAGGGGAGACCAGAGACCCAGTACTTC.

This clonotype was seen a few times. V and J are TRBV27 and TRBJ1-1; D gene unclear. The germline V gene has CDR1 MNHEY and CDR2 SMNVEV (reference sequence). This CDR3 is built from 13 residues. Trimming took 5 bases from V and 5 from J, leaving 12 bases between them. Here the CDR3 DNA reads TGTGCCAGCAGTGGGCGGGAGTGGACTGAAGCTTTCTTT. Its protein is CASSGREWTEAFF.

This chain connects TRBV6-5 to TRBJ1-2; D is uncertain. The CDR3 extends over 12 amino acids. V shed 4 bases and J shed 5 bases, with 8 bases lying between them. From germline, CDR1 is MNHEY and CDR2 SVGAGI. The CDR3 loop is CASSSPSYGYTF. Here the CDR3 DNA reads TGTGCCAGCAGTTCCCCTTCTTATGGCTACACCTTC.

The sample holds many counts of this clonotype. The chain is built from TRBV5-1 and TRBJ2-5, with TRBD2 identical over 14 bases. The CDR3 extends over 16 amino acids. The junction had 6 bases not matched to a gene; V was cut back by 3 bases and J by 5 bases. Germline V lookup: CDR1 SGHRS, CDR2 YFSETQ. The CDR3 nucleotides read TGCGCCAGCAGCTCAGGGACTAGCGGGAGAGTGGAGACCCAGTACTTC. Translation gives CASSSGTSGRVETQYF.

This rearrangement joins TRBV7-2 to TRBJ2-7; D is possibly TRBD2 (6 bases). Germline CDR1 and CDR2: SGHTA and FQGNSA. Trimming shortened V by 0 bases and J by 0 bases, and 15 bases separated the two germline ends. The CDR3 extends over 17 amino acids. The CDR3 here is CASSLALGGTFSYEQYF. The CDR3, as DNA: TGTGCCAGCAGCTTAGCGCTCGGCGGGACTTTCTCCTACGAGCAGTACTTC.

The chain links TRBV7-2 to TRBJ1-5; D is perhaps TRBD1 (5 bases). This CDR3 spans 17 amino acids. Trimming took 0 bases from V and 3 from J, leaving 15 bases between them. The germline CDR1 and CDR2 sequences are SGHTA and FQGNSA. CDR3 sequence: CASSLAQGQRPNQPQHF. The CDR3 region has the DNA TGTGCCAGCAGCTTAGCCCAAGGACAAAGACCCAATCAGCCCCAGCATTTT. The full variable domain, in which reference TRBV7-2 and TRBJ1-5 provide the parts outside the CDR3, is GAGVSQSPSNKVTEKGKDVELRCDPISGHTALYWYRQSLGQGLEFLIYFQGNSAPDKSGLPSDRFSAERTGGSVSTLTIQRTQQEDSAVYLCASSLAQGQRPNQPQHFGDGTRLSIL.

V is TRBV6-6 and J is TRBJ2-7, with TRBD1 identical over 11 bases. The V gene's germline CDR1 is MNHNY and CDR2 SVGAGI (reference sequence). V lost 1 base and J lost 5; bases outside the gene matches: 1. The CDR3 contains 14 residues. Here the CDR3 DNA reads TGTGCCAGCAGTTACTGGACAGGGGGCGACGAGCAGTACTTC. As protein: CASSYWTGGDEQYF.

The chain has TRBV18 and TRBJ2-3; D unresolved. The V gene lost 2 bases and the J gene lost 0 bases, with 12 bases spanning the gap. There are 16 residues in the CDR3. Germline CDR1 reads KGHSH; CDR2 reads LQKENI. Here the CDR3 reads CASSPVPITSTDTQYF. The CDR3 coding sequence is TGTGCCAGCTCACCAGTACCCATAACTAGCACAGATACGCAGTATTTT.

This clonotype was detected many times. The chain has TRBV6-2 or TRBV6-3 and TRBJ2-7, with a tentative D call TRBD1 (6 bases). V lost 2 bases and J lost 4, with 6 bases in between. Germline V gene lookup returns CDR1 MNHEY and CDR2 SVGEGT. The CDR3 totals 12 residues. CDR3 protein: CASSYTGYEQYF. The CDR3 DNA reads TGTGCCAGCAGTTACACAGGGTACGAGCAGTACTTC.

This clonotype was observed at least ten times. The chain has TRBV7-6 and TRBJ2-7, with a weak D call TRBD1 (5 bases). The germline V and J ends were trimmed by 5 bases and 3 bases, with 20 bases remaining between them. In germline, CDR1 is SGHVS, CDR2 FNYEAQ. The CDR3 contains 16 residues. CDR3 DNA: TGTGCCAGCAGCCCTAGGGTTGCAGGGCAGGGCTACGAGCAGTACTTC. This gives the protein CASSPRVAGQGYEQYF.

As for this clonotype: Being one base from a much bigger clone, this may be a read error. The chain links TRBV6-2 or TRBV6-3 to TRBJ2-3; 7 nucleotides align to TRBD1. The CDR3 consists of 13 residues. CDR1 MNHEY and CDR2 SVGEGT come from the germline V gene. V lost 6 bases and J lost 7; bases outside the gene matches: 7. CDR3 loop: CASRDRVGYTQYF. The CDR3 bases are TGTGCCAGCAGAGACAGGGTAGGATATACGCAGTATTTT.

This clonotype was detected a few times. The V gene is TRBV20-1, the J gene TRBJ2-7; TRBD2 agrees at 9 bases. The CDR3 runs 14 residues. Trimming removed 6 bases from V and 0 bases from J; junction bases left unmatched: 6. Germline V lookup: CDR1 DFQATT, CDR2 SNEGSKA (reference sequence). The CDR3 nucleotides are TGCAGTGCAGGGGGACTAGCTAACTCCTACGAGCAGTACTTC. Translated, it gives CSAGGLANSYEQYF.

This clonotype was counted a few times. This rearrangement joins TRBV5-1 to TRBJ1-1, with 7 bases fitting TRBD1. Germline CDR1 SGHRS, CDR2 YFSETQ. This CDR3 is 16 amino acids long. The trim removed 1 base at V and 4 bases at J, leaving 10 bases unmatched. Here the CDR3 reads CASSLTAGGTSTEAFF. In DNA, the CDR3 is TGCGCCAGCAGCTTGACGGCAGGGGGAACGAGCACTGAAGCTTTCTTT.

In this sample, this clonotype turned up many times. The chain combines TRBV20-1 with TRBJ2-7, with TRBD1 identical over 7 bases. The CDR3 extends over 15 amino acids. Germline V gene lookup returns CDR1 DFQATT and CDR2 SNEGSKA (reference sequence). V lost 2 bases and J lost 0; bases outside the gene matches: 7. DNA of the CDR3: TGCAGTGCTAGATTGGGGACAGTCCGCTCCTACGAGCAGTACTTC. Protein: CSARLGTVRSYEQYF.